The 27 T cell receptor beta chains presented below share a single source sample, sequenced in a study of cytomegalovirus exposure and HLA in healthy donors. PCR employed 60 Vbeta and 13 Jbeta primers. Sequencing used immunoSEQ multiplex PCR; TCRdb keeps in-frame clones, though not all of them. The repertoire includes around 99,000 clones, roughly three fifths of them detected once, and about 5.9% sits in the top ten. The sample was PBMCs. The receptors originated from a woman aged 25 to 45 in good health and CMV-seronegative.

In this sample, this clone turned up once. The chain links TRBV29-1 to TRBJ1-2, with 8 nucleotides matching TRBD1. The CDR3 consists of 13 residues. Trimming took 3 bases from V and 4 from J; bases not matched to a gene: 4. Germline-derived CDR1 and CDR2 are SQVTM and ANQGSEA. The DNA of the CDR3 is TGCAGCGTTGAGTCAGGGGGCGCCTATGGCTACACCTTC. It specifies CSVESGGAYGYTF.

CDR3 residues: CASSVDRGRGAFF. CDR3 coding DNA: TGTGCCAGCAGTGTTGACAGGGGGCGAGGAGCTTTCTTT. V gene TRBV27 combines with J gene TRBJ1-1, with 10 bases lining up with TRBD1. Germline CDR1 and CDR2: MNHEY and SMNVEV (reference sequence). J was trimmed by 10 bases and V by 5 bases; bases with no gene match: 7. The CDR3 contains 13 residues.

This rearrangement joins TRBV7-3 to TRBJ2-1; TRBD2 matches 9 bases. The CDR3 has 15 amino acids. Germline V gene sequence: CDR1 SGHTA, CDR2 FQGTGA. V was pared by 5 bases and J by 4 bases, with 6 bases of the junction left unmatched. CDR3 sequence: CASSTLAGAYNEQFF. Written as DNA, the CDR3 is TGTGCCAGCAGCACATTAGCGGGAGCGTACAATGAGCAGTTCTTC.

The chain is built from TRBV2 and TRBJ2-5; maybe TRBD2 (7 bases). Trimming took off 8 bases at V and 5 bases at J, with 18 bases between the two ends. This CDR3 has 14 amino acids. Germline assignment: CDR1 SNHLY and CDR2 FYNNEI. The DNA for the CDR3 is TGTGCCAGCGTCGGGGGGCCTATAGGCGAGACCCAGTACTTC. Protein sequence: CASVGGPIGETQYF.

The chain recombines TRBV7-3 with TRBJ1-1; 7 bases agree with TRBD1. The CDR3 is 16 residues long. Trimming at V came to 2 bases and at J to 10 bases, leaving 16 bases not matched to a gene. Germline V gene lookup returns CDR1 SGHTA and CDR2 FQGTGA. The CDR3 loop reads CASSLWGDRLSLGAFF. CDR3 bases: TGTGCCAGCAGCTTATGGGGGGACAGATTGAGTCTTGGAGCTTTCTTT.

Written as DNA, the CDR3 is TGCGCCAGCAGCCCCGGACAAAGCTATGGCTACACCTTC. Translated: CASSPGQSYGYTF. The V gene is TRBV5-1, the J gene TRBJ1-2; D may be TRBD1 (5 bases). CDR1 is SGHRS, CDR2 YFSETQ, per germline. V was cut by 4 bases and J by 4 bases, with 11 bases left in between. This CDR3 is 13 amino acids long. Full variable domain (missing parts from reference TRBV5-1 and TRBJ1-2): KAGVTQTPRYLIKTRGQQVTLSCSPISGHRSVSWYQQTPGQGLQFLFEYFSETQRNKGNFPGRFSGRQFSNSRSEMNVSTLELGDSALYLCASSPGQSYGYTFGSGTRLTVV.

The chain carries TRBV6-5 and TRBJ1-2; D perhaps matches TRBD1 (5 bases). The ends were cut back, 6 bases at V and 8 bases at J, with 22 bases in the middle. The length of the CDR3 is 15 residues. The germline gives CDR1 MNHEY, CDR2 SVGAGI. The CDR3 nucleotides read TGTGCCAGCAGGTCCCGTCGACAGTTGGGTTGGGGCTACACCTTC. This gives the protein CASRSRRQLGWGYTF.

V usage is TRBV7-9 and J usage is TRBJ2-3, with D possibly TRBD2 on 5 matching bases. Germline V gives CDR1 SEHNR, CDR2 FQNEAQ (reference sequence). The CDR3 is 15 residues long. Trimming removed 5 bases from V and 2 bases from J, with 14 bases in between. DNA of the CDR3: TGTGCCAGCAGCCCCCGTGGACTGTACACAGATACGCAGTATTTT. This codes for CASSPRGLYTDTQYF.

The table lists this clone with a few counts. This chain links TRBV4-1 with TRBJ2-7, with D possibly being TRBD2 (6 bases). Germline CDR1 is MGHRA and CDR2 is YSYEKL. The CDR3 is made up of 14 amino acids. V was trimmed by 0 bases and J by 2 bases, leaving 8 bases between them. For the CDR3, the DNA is TGCGCCAGCAGCCAAGATAGCGGTCCCTACGAGCAGTACTTC. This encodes CASSQDSGPYEQYF.

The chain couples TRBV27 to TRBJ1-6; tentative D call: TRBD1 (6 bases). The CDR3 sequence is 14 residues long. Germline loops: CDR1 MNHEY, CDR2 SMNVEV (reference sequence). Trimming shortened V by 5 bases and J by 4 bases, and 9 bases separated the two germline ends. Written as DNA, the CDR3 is TGTGCCAGCAGTCCCGGACAGTATAATTCACCCCTCCACTTT. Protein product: CASSPGQYNSPLHF.

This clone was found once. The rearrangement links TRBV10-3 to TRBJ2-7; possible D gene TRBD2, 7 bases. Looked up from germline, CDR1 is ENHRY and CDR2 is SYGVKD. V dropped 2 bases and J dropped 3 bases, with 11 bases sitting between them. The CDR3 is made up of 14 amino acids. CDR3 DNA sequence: TGTGCCATCAGTGAGGGGGGGGCCTACTACGAGCAGTACGTC. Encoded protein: CAISEGGAYYEQYV.

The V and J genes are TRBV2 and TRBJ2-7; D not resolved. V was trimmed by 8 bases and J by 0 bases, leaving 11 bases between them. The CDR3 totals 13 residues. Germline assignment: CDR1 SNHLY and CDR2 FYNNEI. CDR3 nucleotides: TGTGCCAGCTCACTACGGAGCTCCTACGAGCAGTACTTC. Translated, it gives CASSLRSSYEQYF.

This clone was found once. CDR3 region: CASSPSSLRGNTIYF. In nucleotides, the CDR3 is TGCGCCAGCAGTCCCTCCTCCCTGAGGGGAAACACCATATATTTT. The gene calls are TRBV10-1 and TRBJ1-3; D gene ambiguous. The CDR3 runs to 15 residues. Germline V lookup: CDR1 WNHNN, CDR2 SYGVQD (reference sequence). The V end was cut by 5 bases, the J end by 4 bases, with 15 bases between.

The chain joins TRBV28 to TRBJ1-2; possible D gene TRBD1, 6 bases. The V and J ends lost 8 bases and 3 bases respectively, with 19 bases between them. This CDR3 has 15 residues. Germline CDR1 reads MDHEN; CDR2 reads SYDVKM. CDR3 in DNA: TGTGCCAGCCGAAAAACAGGGTTGCTAGACTATGGCTACACCTTC. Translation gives CASRKTGLLDYGYTF.

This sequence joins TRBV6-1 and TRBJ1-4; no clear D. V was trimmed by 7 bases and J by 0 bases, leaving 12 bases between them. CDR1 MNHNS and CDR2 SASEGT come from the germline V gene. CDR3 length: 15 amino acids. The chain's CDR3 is CASTSYRATNEKLFF. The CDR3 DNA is TGTGCCAGCACCTCATACCGGGCAACTAATGAAAAACTGTTTTTT.

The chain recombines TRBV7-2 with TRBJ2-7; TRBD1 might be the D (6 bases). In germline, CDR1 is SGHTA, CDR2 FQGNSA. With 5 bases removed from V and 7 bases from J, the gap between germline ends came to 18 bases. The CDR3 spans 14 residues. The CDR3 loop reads CASSLNQGPREQYF. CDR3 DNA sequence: TGTGCCAGCAGCCTCAATCAGGGGCCTCGGGAGCAGTACTTC.

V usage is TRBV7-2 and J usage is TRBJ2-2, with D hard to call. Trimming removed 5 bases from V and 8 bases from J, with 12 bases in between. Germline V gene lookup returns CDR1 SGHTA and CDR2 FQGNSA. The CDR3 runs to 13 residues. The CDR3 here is CASSVTRLGELFF. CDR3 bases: TGTGCCAGCAGCGTAACAAGATTAGGGGAGCTGTTTTTT.

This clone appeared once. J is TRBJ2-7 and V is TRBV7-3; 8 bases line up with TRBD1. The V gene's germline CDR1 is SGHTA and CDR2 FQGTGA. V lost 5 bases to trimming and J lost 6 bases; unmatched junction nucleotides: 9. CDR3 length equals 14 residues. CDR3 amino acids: CASSHPGQGSEQYF. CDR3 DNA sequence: TGTGCCAGCAGCCACCCAGGACAGGGTTCCGAGCAGTACTTC.

The CDR3 region is CASRDRLSEAFF. CDR3 bases: TGTGCCAGCCGGGACAGGCTTTCTGAAGCTTTCTTT. This chain joins TRBV6-6 and TRBJ1-1, with TRBD1 matching over 8 bases. This CDR3 spans 12 amino acids. V gave up 8 bases and J gave up 6 bases; unmatched junction bases: 5. Germline assignment: CDR1 MNHNY and CDR2 SVGAGI (reference sequence).

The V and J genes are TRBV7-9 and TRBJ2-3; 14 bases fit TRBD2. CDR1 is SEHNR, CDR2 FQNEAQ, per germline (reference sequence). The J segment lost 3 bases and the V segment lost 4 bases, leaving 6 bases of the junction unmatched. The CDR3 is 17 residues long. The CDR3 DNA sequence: TGTGCCAGCAGCTCAAGGACTAGCGGGGGGAGGACAGATACGCAGTATTTT. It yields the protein CASSSRTSGGRTDTQYF.

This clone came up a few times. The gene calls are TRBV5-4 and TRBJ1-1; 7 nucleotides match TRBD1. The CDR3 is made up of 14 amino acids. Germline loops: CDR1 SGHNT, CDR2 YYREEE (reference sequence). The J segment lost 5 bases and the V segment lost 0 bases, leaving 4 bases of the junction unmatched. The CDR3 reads CASSLGQGRTEAFF. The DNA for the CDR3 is TGTGCCAGCAGCTTGGGACAGGGAAGAACTGAAGCTTTCTTT.

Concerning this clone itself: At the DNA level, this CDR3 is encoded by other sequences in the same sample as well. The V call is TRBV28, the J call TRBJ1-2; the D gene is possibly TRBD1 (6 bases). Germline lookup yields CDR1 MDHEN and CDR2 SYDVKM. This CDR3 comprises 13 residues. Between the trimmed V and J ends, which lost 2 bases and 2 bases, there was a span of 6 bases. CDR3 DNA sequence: TGTGCCAGCAGTTTAACAGGGAACTATGGCTACACCTTC. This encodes CASSLTGNYGYTF.

Written as DNA, the CDR3 is TGTGCCAGCTCACCACTCGTGGGACAGGGAGAGACCCAGTACTTC. It encodes CASSPLVGQGETQYF. The chain carries TRBV18 and TRBJ2-5; 9 nucleotides line up with TRBD1. This CDR3 has 15 residues. Germline V gives CDR1 KGHSH, CDR2 LQKENI. V lost 1 base, J lost 4 bases, and 4 bases stayed unmatched. Variable domain in full (rest from reference TRBV18 and TRBJ2-5): NAGVMQNPRHLVRRRGQEARLRCSPMKGHSHVYWYRQLPEEGLKFMVYLQKENIIDESGMPKERFSAEFPKEGPSILRIQQVVRGDSAAYFCASSPLVGQGETQYFGPGTRLLVL.

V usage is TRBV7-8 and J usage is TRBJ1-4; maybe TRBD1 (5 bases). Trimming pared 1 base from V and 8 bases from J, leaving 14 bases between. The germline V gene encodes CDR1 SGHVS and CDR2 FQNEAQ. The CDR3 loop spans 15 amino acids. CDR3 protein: CASSLGGREGEKLFF. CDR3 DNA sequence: TGTGCCAGCAGCTTAGGGGGCAGGGAGGGGGAAAAACTGTTTTTT.

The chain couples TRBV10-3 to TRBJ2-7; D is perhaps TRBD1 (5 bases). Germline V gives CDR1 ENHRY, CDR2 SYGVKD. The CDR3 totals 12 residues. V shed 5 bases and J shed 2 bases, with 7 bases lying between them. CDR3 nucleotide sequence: TGTGCCATCAGTATGGACACCTACGAGCAGTACTTC. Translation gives CAISMDTYEQYF.

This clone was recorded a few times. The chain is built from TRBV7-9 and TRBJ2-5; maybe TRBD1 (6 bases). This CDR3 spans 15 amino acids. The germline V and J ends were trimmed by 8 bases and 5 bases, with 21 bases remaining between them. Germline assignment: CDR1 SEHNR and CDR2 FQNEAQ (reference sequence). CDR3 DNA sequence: TGTGCCAGCGCAATCGTCGACAGGAACGGGGAGACCCAGTACTTC. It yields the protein CASAIVDRNGETQYF.

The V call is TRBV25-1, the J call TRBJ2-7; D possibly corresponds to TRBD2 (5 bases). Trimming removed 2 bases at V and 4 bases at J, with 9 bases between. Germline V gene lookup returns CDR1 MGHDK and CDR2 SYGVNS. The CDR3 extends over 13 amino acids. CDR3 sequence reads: CASSEGLFYEQYF. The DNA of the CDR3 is TGTGCCAGCAGTGAAGGACTCTTTTACGAGCAGTACTTC.